This TCR beta chain is drawn from a study of cytomegalovirus exposure and HLA in healthy donors. Study-wide context: In a later analysis, the roughly 120 validation repertoires were reported to have used the same platform as the 666 first-cohort repertoires.

The table came from immunoSEQ multiplex PCR; TCRdb's copy has only in-frame clones and leaves some out. The data contain about 140,000 clones, approximately 94% of them seen just once; the ten biggest clones take up 1.8%. Findings of the study overall: First-cohort TCR clusters were later found to tend to co-occur in the 90 to 150 validation repertoires. The study designated 150 or so TCR beta chains cytomegalovirus-associated.

As regards this clone: Its matching antigen is unknown.

The donors were in the roughly 130-subject validation cohort, distinct from the roughly 700-subject first cohort. The clonotype comes from a man between 18 and 35 years old in good health and CMV-seropositive. Sequenced: PBMCs.

The CDR3: CASSRSGGYTDTQYF. The CDR3 nucleotides are TGTGCCAGCAGCCGTAGCGGGGGATACACAGATACGCAGTATTTT. This rearrangement joins TRBV9 to TRBJ2-3; TRBD2 matches 9 bases. This CDR3 has 15 amino acids. Germline V gene lookup returns CDR1 SGDLS and CDR2 YYNGEE. With 4 bases clipped from V and 2 bases from J, the junction kept 5 bases outside the gene matches.